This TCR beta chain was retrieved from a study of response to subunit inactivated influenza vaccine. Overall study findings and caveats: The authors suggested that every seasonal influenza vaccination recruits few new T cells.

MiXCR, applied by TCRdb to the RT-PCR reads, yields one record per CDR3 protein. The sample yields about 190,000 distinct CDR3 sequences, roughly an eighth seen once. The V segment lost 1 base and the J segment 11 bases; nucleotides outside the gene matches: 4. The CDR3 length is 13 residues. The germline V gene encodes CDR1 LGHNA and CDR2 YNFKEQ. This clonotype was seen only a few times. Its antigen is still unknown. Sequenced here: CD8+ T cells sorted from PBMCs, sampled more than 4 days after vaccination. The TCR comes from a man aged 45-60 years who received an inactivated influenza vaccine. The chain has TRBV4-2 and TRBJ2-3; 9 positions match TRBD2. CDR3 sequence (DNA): TGTGCCAGCAGCCAAGGGACTAGCGAAGAGCAGTATTTT. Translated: CASSQGTSEEQYF.